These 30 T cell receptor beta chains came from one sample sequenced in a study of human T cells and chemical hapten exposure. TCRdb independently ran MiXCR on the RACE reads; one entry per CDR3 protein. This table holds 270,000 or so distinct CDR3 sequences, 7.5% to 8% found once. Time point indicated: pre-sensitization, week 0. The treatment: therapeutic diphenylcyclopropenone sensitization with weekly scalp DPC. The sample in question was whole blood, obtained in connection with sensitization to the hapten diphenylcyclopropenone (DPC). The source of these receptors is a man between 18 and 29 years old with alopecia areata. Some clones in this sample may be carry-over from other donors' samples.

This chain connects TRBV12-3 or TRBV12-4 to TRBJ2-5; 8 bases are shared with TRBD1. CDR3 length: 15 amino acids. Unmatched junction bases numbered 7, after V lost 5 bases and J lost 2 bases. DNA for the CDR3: TGTGCCAGCAGTCTAAGGACAGGGAAGCAAGAGACCCAGTACTTC. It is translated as CASSLRTGKQETQYF.

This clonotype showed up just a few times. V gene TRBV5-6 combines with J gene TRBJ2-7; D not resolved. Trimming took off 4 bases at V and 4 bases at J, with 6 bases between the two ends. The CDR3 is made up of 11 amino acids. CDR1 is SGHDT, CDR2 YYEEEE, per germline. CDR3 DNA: TGTGCCAGCAGCCGCCTGTACGAGCAGTACTTC. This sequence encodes CASSRLYEQYF.

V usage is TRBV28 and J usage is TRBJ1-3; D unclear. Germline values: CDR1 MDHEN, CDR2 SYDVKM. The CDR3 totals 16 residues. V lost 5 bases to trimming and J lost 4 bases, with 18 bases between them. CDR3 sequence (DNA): TGTGCCAGCAGTCCTAGGACGAGCTGGGGAGGAAACACCATATATTTT. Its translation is CASSPRTSWGGNTIYF. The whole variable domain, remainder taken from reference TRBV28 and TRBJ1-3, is DVKVTQSSRYLVKRTGEKVFLECVQDMDHENMFWYRQDPGLGLRLIYFSYDVKMKEKGDIPEGYSVSREKKERFSLILESASTNQTSMYLCASSPRTSWGGNTIYFGEGSWLTVV.

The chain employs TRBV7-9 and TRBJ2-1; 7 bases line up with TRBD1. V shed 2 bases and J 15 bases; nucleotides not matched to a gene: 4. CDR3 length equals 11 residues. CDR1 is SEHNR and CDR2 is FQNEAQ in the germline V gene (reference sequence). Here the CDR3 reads CASSLRQGLFF. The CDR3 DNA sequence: TGTGCCAGCAGCTTACGACAGGGATTGTTCTTC.

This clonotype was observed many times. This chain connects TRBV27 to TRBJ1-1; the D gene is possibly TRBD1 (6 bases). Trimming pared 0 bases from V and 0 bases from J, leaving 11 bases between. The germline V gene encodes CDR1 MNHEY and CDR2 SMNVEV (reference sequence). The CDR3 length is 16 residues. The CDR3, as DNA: TGTGCCAGCAGTTTATCTTCGGGGGCCCTGAACACTGAAGCTTTCTTT. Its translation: CASSLSSGALNTEAFF.

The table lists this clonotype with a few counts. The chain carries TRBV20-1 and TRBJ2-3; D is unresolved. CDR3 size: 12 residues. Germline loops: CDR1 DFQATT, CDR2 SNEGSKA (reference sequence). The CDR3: CSLDGSTDTQYF. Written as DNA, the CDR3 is TGCAGCCTGGACGGAAGCACAGATACGCAGTATTTT.

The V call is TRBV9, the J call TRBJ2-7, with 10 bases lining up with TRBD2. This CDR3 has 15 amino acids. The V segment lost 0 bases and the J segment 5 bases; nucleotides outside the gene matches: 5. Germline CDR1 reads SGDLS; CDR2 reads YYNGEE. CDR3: CASSVGGLANHEQYF. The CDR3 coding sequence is TGTGCCAGCAGCGTAGGGGGACTAGCGAACCACGAGCAGTACTTC.

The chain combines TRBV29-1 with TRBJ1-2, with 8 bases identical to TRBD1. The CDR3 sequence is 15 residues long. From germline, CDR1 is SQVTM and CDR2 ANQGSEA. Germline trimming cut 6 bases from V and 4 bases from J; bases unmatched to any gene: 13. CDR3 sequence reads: CSVDKPGGIFYGYTF. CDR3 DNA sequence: TGCAGCGTGGACAAACCAGGGGGCATATTCTATGGCTACACCTTC.

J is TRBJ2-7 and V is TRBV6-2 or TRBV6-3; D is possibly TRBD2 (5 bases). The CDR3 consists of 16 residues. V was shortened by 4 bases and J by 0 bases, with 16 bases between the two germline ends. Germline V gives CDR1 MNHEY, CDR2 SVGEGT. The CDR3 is CASSFPSLAGSYEQYV. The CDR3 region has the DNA TGTGCCAGCAGTTTCCCGAGTCTTGCGGGCTCCTACGAGCAGTACGTC.

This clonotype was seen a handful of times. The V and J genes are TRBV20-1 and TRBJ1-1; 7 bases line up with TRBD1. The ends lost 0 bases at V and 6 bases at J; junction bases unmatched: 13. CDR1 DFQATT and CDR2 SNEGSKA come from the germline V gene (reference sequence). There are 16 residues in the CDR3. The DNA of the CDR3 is TGCAGTGCTAGAGATCAGGGGGTTGTTGATCCGGCTGAAGCTTTCTTT. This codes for CSARDQGVVDPAEAFF.

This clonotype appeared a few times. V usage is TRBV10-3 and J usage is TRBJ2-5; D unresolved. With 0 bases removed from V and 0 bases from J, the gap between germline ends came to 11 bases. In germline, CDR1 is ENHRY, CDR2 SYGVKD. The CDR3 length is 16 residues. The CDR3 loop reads CAISESYGPDQETQYF. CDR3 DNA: TGTGCCATCAGTGAGTCGTACGGGCCAGACCAAGAGACCCAGTACTTC.

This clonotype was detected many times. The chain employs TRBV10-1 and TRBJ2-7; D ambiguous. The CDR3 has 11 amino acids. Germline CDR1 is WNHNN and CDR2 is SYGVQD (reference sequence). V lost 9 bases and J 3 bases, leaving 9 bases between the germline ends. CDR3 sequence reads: CASGRDYEQYF. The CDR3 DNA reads TGCGCCAGTGGCCGTGACTACGAGCAGTACTTC.

CDR3 sequence: CASIDRRDRLYGYTF. CDR3 DNA: TGTGCCAGCATAGACCGCAGGGACAGGCTCTATGGCTACACCTTC. The J gene is TRBJ1-2, the V gene TRBV7-8; 8 bases fit TRBD1. The CDR3 runs 15 residues. Germline CDR1 SGHVS, CDR2 FQNEAQ. After removal of 7 bases from V and 4 bases from J, the junction contained 11 bases not matched to a gene. The whole variable domain, filled in from reference TRBV7-8 and TRBJ1-2, reads GAGVSQSPRYKVAKRGQDVALRCDPISGHVSLFWYQQALGQGPEFLTYFQNEAQLDKSGLPSDRFFAERPEGSVSTLKIQRTQQEDSAVYLCASIDRRDRLYGYTFGSGTRLTVV.

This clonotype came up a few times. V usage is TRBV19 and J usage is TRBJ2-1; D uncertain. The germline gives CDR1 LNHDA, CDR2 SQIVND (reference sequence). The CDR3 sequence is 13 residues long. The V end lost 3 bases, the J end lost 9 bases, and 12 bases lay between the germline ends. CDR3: CASSIYQRGEQFF. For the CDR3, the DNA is TGTGCCAGTAGTATTTACCAGCGTGGTGAGCAGTTCTTC.

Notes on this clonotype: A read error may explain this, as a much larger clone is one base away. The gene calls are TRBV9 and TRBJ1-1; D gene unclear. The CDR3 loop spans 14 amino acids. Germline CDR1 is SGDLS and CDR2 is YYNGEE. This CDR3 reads CVSSSDGLWTEAFF. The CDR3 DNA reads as TGTGTCAGCAGCTCGGACGGTCTGTGGACTGAAGCTTTCTTT.

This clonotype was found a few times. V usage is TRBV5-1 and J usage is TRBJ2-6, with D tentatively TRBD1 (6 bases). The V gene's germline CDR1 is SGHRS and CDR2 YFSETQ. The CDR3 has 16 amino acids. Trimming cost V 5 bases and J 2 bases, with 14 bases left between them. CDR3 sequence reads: CASRPTYRAGANVLTF. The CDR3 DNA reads TGCGCCAGCAGACCAACCTACAGGGCTGGGGCCAACGTCCTGACTTTC.

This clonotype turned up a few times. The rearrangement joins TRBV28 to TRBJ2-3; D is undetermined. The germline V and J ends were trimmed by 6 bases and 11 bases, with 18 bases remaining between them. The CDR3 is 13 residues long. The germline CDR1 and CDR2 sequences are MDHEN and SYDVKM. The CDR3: CASSLELPGRQYF. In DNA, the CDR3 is TGTGCCAGCAGCCTCGAACTTCCGGGCCGGCAGTATTTT.

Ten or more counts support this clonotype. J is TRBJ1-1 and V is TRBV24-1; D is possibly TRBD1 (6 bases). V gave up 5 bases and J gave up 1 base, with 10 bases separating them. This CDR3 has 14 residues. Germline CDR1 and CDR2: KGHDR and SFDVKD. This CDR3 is CATSAGGANTEAFF. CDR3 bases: TGTGCCACCAGTGCTGGGGGCGCGAACACTGAAGCTTTCTTT.

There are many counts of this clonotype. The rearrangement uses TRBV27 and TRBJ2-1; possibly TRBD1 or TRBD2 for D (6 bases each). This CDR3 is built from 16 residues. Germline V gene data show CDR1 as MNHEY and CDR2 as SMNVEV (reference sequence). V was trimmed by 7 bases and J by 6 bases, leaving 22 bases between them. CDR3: CASTLYGGPSGNEQFF. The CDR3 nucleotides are TGTGCCAGCACCCTCTATGGGGGGCCCTCGGGCAATGAGCAGTTCTTC.

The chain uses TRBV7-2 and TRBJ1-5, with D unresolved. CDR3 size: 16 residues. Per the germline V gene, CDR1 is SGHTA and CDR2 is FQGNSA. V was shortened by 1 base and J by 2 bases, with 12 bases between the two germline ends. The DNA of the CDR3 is TGTGCCAGCAGCTTAGGGGCCCCGTTTGGCAATCAGCCCCAGCATTTT. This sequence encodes CASSLGAPFGNQPQHF.

The CDR3 DNA is TGCGCCAGCAGTCAGGGGACCCCCACAGATACGCAGTATTTT. It codes for CASSQGTPTDTQYF. This rearrangement joins TRBV23-1 to TRBJ2-3, with D perhaps assigned TRBD1 or TRBD2 (5 bases each). TRBV23-1 is an open reading frame, and its role is uncertain. There are 14 residues in the CDR3. V gave up 3 bases and J gave up 2 bases, with 9 bases separating them.

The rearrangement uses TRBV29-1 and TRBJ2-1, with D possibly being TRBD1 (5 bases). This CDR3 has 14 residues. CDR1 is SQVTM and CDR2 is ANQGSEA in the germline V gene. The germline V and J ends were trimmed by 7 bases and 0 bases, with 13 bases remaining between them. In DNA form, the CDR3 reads TGCAGCGCAAGACAGTTGAGCTCCTACAATGAGCAGTTCTTC. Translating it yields CSARQLSSYNEQFF.

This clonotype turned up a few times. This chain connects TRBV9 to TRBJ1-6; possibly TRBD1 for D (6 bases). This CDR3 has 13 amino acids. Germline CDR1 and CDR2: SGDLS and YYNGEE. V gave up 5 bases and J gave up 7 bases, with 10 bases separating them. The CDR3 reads CASREDSNSPLHF. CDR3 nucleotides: TGTGCCAGCAGGGAGGACAGCAATTCACCCCTCCACTTT.

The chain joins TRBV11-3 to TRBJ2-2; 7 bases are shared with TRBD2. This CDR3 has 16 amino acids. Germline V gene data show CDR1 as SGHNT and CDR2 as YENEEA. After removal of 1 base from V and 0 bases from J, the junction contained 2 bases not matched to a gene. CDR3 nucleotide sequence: TGTGCCAGCAGCTTAGTTGCGGGGGCGAACACCGGGGAGCTGTTTTTT. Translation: CASSLVAGANTGELFF.

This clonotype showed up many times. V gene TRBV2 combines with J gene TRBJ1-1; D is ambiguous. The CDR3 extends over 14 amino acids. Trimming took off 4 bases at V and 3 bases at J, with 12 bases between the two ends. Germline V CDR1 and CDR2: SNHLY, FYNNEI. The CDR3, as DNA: TGTGCCAGCAGTGTTTCGGGGAGAGACACTGAAGCTTTCTTT. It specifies CASSVSGRDTEAFF.

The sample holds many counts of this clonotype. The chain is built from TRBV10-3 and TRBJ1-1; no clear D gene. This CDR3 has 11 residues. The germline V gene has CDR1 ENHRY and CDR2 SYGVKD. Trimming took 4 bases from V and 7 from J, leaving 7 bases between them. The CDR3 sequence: CAISGAGEAFF. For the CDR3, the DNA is TGTGCCATCAGTGGGGCAGGTGAAGCTTTCTTT.

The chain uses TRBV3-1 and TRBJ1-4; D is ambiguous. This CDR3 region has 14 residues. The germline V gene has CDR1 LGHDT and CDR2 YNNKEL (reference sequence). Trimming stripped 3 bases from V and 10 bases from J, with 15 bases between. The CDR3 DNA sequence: TGTGCCAGCAGCCAGGGCCCCGGCCAAGGAAAACTGTTTTTT. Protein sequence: CASSQGPGQGKLFF.

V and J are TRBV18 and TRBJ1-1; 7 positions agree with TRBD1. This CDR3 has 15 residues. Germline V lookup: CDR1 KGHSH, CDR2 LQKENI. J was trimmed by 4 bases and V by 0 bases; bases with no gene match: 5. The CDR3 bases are TGTGCCAGCTCACCACCGACAGGGCGGGCCACTGAAGCTTTCTTT. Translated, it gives CASSPPTGRATEAFF.

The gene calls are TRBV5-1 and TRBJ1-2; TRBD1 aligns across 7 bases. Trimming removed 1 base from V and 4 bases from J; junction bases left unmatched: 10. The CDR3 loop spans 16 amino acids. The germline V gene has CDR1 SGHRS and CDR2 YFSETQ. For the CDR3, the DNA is TGCGCCAGCAGCTTGTCGCGGGACAGAATTAGCTATGGCTACACCTTC. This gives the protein CASSLSRDRISYGYTF.

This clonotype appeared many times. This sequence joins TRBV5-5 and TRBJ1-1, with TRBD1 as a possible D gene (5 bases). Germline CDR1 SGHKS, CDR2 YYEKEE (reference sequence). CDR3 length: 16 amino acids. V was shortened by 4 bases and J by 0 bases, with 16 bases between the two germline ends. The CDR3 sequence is CASSRFWGPMNTEAFF. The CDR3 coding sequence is TGTGCCAGCAGCCGTTTTTGGGGCCCCATGAACACTGAAGCTTTCTTT.